Shown below are 20 T cell receptor beta chains from a single sample sequenced in a study of Tregs in tolerant kidney transplant recipients. Measured with immunoSEQ multiplex PCR; TCRdb has only the in-frame clones, and not every one. In the table there are some 240,000 clones, about four fifths of which are singletons. What was sequenced was CD4+ T cells from blood. The receptors come from a human donor in good health.

This clone was seen a few times. The chain is built from TRBV9 and TRBJ2-1, with D possibly called TRBD1 or TRBD2 (5 bases each). The CDR3 has 13 amino acids. Germline values: CDR1 SGDLS, CDR2 YYNGEE. Trimming pared 0 bases from V and 10 bases from J, leaving 11 bases between. This chain's CDR3 is CASSVEPRGEQFF. CDR3 nucleotides: TGTGCCAGCAGCGTAGAACCGAGGGGAGAGCAGTTCTTC.

Comments on this clone: At one of its ends the junction is not consistent with the germline gene, which may arise from a read error. The chain employs TRBV6-5 and TRBJ2-3; D ambiguous. In germline, CDR1 is MNHEY, CDR2 SVGAGI. This CDR3 spans 13 amino acids. CDR3 nucleotides: TGTGCCAGCAGTAGGGTGGGCACGGATACGCAGTATTTT. It encodes CASSRVGTDTQYF.

The rearrangement joins TRBV5-1 to TRBJ2-1; D might be TRBD2 (5 bases). The germline V gene encodes CDR1 SGHRS and CDR2 YFSETQ. V was clipped by 0 bases and J by 8 bases, with 12 bases between them. The CDR3 consists of 14 residues. In DNA, the CDR3 is TGCGCCAGCAGCTTGGGCGGGCCCAAGGATGAGCAGTTCTTC. Protein sequence: CASSLGGPKDEQFF.

The V call is TRBV9, the J call TRBJ2-3; unclear D gene. The CDR3 sequence is 15 residues long. V lost 1 base and J lost 0, with 9 bases in between. CDR1 SGDLS and CDR2 YYNGEE come from the germline V gene. CDR3 bases: TGTGCCAGCAGCGTATCACCTGCTAGCACAGATACGCAGTATTTT. Translated: CASSVSPASTDTQYF.

V and J are TRBV29-1 and TRBJ1-1; possible D gene TRBD1, 5 bases. The CDR3 totals 13 residues. Germline CDR1 is SQVTM and CDR2 is ANQGSEA. The V end was cut by 7 bases, the J end by 4 bases, with 16 bases between. The CDR3 region is CSASPGIGTEAFF. CDR3 DNA: TGCAGCGCCTCACCAGGGATCGGCACTGAAGCTTTCTTT.

The chain employs TRBV28 and TRBJ2-1; 9 bases line up with TRBD2. The CDR3 totals 16 residues. Trimming removed 6 bases from V and 4 bases from J; junction bases left unmatched: 10. Germline assignment: CDR1 MDHEN and CDR2 SYDVKM. The CDR3 DNA reads TGTGCCAGCAGCCCTGCCCTAGCGGGATCTTACAATGAGCAGTTCTTC. Protein sequence: CASSPALAGSYNEQFF.

The V gene is TRBV6-5, the J gene TRBJ2-7; D is perhaps TRBD1 or TRBD2 (7 bases each). Germline lookup yields CDR1 MNHEY and CDR2 SVGAGI. This CDR3 region has 14 residues. The V end lost 8 bases, the J end lost 3 bases, and 17 bases lay between the germline ends. The CDR3: CASLREAGGYEQYF. Here the CDR3 DNA reads TGTGCCAGCTTACGGGAGGCAGGGGGCTACGAGCAGTACTTC.

The chain employs TRBV11-2 and TRBJ1-1; TRBD1 is a possible D gene (6 bases). Trimming removed 3 bases at V and 1 base at J, with 12 bases between. Germline CDR1 and CDR2: SGHAT and FQNNGV. The CDR3 runs to 15 residues. CDR3 in DNA: TGTGCCAGCAGCTTCTACTTGACAGGGAACACTGAAGCTTTCTTT. It encodes CASSFYLTGNTEAFF.

In DNA form, the CDR3 reads TGTGCCAGCAGCCCCACAGGGGTAGAGACCCAGTACTTC. It specifies CASSPTGVETQYF. The chain joins TRBV5-4 to TRBJ2-5; 7 bases match TRBD1. Trimming took 4 bases from V and 4 from J; bases not matched to a gene: 4. There are 13 residues in the CDR3. Germline values: CDR1 SGHNT, CDR2 YYREEE (reference sequence).

The chain recombines TRBV27 with TRBJ1-5; D possibly corresponds to TRBD1 (6 bases). Trimming removed 5 bases at V and 2 bases at J, with 16 bases between. CDR3 length equals 16 residues. CDR1 is MNHEY and CDR2 is SMNVEV in the germline V gene (reference sequence). CDR3 nucleotides: TGTGCCAGCAGTCCTAGGCTGTCAGGGGGCAATCAGCCCCAGCATTTT. Protein sequence: CASSPRLSGGNQPQHF.

The chain employs TRBV5-5 and TRBJ2-7; unclear D gene. V was trimmed by 1 base and J by 6 bases, leaving 5 bases between them. The CDR3 covers 11 residues. CDR1 is SGHKS and CDR2 is YYEKEE in the germline V gene (reference sequence). The CDR3 DNA is TGTGCCAGCAGCTTGCTTGTCGAGCAGTACTTC. This codes for CASSLLVEQYF.

This chain joins TRBV10-1 and TRBJ2-1; 7 bases match TRBD2. J lost 2 bases, V lost 2 bases, and 9 bases had no gene match. Germline CDR1 is WNHNN and CDR2 is SYGVQD (reference sequence). The CDR3 is made up of 17 amino acids. The CDR3 is CASSEEWGGRAYNEQFF. CDR3 in DNA: TGCGCCAGCAGTGAGGAGTGGGGCGGGAGAGCCTACAATGAGCAGTTCTTC.

J is TRBJ2-1 and V is TRBV7-8; 11 nucleotides match TRBD2. This CDR3 has 18 residues. J gave up 6 bases and V 1 base, and 11 bases lay outside the gene matches. The V gene's germline CDR1 is SGHVS and CDR2 FQNEAQ. CDR3 amino acids: CASSLVASGGLVVNEQFF. In DNA, the CDR3 is TGTGCCAGCAGCTTAGTAGCTAGCGGGGGGCTAGTTGTCAATGAGCAGTTCTTC.

V and J are TRBV7-6 and TRBJ2-7; 7 bases are a match to TRBD2. The V segment lost 1 base and the J segment 0 bases; nucleotides outside the gene matches: 3. The CDR3 runs 15 residues. Looked up from germline, CDR1 is SGHVS and CDR2 is FNYEAQ. CDR3 loop: CASSLVGGSSYEQYF. CDR3 DNA sequence: TGTGCCAGCAGCTTAGTGGGGGGGTCCTCCTACGAGCAGTACTTC.

This chain joins TRBV6-5 and TRBJ2-2; D is perhaps TRBD1 or TRBD2 (5 bases each). Trimming pared 3 bases from V and 8 bases from J, leaving 16 bases between. CDR3 size: 15 residues. Germline V gene sequence: CDR1 MNHEY, CDR2 SVGAGI. The CDR3 loop is CASSYHRDPWGELFF. CDR3 DNA: TGTGCCAGCAGTTATCACCGGGACCCATGGGGGGAGCTGTTTTTT.

This chain uses TRBV5-5 with TRBJ2-7; 11 bases are shared with TRBD2. The J segment lost 4 bases and the V segment lost 4 bases, leaving 4 bases of the junction unmatched. CDR3 length: 14 residues. The germline gives CDR1 SGHKS, CDR2 YYEKEE (reference sequence). CDR3 DNA sequence: TGTGCCAGCAGCATAGCGGGAGGGGCGTACGAGCAGTACTTC. Translating it yields CASSIAGGAYEQYF.

This clone was counted between two and nine times. The chain links TRBV27 to TRBJ1-2, with D possibly matching TRBD1 (5 bases). V was pared by 4 bases and J by 2 bases, with 11 bases between. The CDR3 is 14 amino acids. The germline V gene has CDR1 MNHEY and CDR2 SMNVEV (reference sequence). CDR3 sequence (DNA): TGTGCCAGCAGTTCGTTGGGGGGGAACTATGGCTACACCTTC. This encodes CASSSLGGNYGYTF.

The V and J genes are TRBV7-9 and TRBJ2-1; D may be TRBD1 (6 bases). Trimming took off 5 bases at V and 7 bases at J, with 18 bases between the two ends. The CDR3 sequence is 15 residues long. Germline V gene sequence: CDR1 SEHNR, CDR2 FQNEAQ (reference sequence). The CDR3 protein is CASSPYSQGENEQFF. For the CDR3, the DNA is TGTGCCAGCAGCCCATACTCACAGGGTGAAAATGAGCAGTTCTTC.

V is TRBV30 and J is TRBJ1-1; unclear D gene. V lost 0 bases, J lost 1 base, and 6 bases lay in between. Per germline, CDR1 GTSNPN and CDR2 SVGIG (reference sequence). CDR3 length: 13 amino acids. CDR3 sequence: CAWSVRRNTEAFF. DNA of the CDR3: TGTGCCTGGAGTGTACGTAGGAACACTGAAGCTTTCTTT.

V usage is TRBV14 and J usage is TRBJ2-3; a possible D gene is TRBD1 (5 bases). CDR1 is SGHDN, CDR2 FVKESK, per germline. Trimming took 4 bases from V and 2 from J, leaving 13 bases between them. The CDR3 loop spans 15 amino acids. CDR3 residues: CASSRQRTYTDTQYF. Written as DNA, the CDR3 is TGTGCCAGCAGCCGACAGCGCACTTACACAGATACGCAGTATTTT.